The 14 T cell receptor beta chains below were found in one sample sequenced in a study of breast tumors, draining lymph nodes, adjacent tissues. Axillary draining lymph nodes of breast cancer patients supplied the node samples. Each CDR3 protein is one row after TCRdb ran MiXCR on the multiplex PCR reads. The sample holds about 80,000 distinct CDR3 sequences, roughly 19% seen once. Source material: axillary lymph node tissue. All receptors come from a female donor with breast cancer. Some clones in this sample may be carry-over from other donors' samples.

This clonotype was seen ten or more times. J is TRBJ2-7 and V is TRBV5-1; D is tentatively TRBD1 or TRBD2 (5 bases each). Germline CDR1 SGHRS, CDR2 YFSETQ. With 2 bases removed from V and 6 bases from J, the gap between germline ends came to 12 bases. The CDR3 covers 13 residues. CDR3 amino acids: CASSFRGLTEQYF. CDR3 DNA sequence: TGCGCCAGCAGCTTTCGGGGCCTGACCGAGCAGTACTTC.

The table lists this clonotype with many counts. The rearrangement uses TRBV15 and TRBJ1-5; D is possibly TRBD1 (6 bases). Germline lookup yields CDR1 LNHNV and CDR2 YYDKDF (reference sequence). The CDR3 consists of 15 residues. V was pared by 4 bases and J by 0 bases, with 10 bases between. This CDR3 reads CATSIRDNSNQPQHF. The CDR3 region has the DNA TGTGCCACCAGCATCCGGGACAATAGCAATCAGCCCCAGCATTTT.

This clonotype was observed a handful of times. V is TRBV27 and J is TRBJ1-6; 9 nucleotides line up with TRBD1. The CDR3 runs 15 residues. The ends lost 5 bases at V and 9 bases at J; junction bases unmatched: 8. The germline CDR1 and CDR2 sequences are MNHEY and SMNVEV (reference sequence). The CDR3 sequence is CASSPSTGGSSPLHF. DNA of the CDR3: TGTGCCAGCAGTCCCTCCACAGGGGGCAGTTCACCCCTCCACTTT.

As to this clonotype: A much larger clone differs by one base, so this may be a read error. The gene calls are TRBV6-6 and TRBJ2-1; 7 bases line up with TRBD1. The CDR3 has 15 amino acids. CDR1 MNHNY and CDR2 SVGAGI come from the germline V gene (reference sequence). With 6 bases clipped from V and 6 bases from J, the junction kept 11 bases outside the gene matches. CDR3 in DNA: TGTGCCAGCAGCCGGCCGGGACAGAGCTGCAATGAGCAGTTCTTC. Its translation: CASSRPGQSCNEQFF.

The CDR3 is CASSVETGGWNEQFF. The CDR3 nucleotides read TGTGCCAGCAGTGTGGAGACAGGGGGCTGGAATGAGCAGTTCTTC. The chain has TRBV2 and TRBJ2-1, with 10 bases matching TRBD1. The CDR3 contains 15 residues. In germline, CDR1 is SNHLY, CDR2 FYNNEI. V lost 4 bases and J lost 7; bases outside the gene matches: 7. Full variable domain (rest looked up from reference TRBV2 and TRBJ2-1): EPEVTQTPSHQVTQMGQEVILRCVPISNHLYFYWYRQILGQKVEFLVSFYNNEISEKSEIFDDQFSVERPDGSNFTLKIRSTKLEDSAMYFCASSVETGGWNEQFFGPGTRLTVL.

This clonotype was seen many times. This chain links TRBV30 with TRBJ2-7; unclear D gene. Per the germline V gene, CDR1 is GTSNPN and CDR2 is SVGIG (reference sequence). The CDR3 extends over 12 amino acids. The V and J ends lost 1 base and 6 bases respectively, with 10 bases between them. The CDR3, as DNA: TGTGCCTGGAGTGACAGCAGGCTCGAGCAGTACTTC. The encoded protein is CAWSDSRLEQYF.

In this sample, this clonotype turned up many times. V is TRBV3-1 and J is TRBJ2-7; tentative D call: TRBD2 (5 bases). The germline V gene has CDR1 LGHDT and CDR2 YNNKEL (reference sequence). The CDR3 totals 14 residues. V dropped 1 base and J dropped 2 bases, with 9 bases sitting between them. The CDR3 sequence: CASSQVSGPYEQYF. CDR3 DNA sequence: TGTGCCAGCAGCCAAGTAAGCGGCCCCTACGAGCAGTACTTC.

This clonotype qualifies as medium-sized. The chain is built from TRBV20-1 and TRBJ2-3; 9 nucleotides match TRBD1. The CDR3 runs 14 residues. The J segment lost 5 bases and the V segment lost 6 bases, leaving 9 bases of the junction unmatched. Germline CDR1 reads DFQATT; CDR2 reads SNEGSKA (reference sequence). In DNA form, the CDR3 reads TGCAGTGCGATTCGACAGGGGGTACGAGATACGCAGTATTTT. Residues: CSAIRQGVRDTQYF.

This clonotype was seen ten or more times. V usage is TRBV6-2 or TRBV6-3 and J usage is TRBJ2-1, with a possible D match to TRBD2 (5 bases). Germline CDR1 is MNHEY and CDR2 is SVGEGT. The CDR3 runs 14 residues. The V end lost 4 bases, the J end lost 6 bases, and 13 bases lay between the germline ends. CDR3 loop: CASSSSLGINEQFF. CDR3 nucleotide sequence: TGTGCCAGCAGTTCCTCACTAGGGATCAATGAGCAGTTCTTC.

This clonotype was counted many times. This rearrangement joins TRBV10-3 to TRBJ1-2; possibly TRBD1 for D (6 bases). Germline V gene lookup returns CDR1 ENHRY and CDR2 SYGVKD. The CDR3 length is 12 residues. Trimming took 8 bases from V and 6 from J, leaving 13 bases between them. The CDR3 protein is CAIAEGVNGYTF. Here the CDR3 DNA reads TGTGCCATCGCCGAGGGGGTGAATGGCTACACCTTC.

In this sample, this clonotype turned up many times. This rearrangement joins TRBV11-3 to TRBJ2-1, with 7 bases that match TRBD1. V lost 5 bases, J lost 14 bases, and 9 bases stayed unmatched. CDR1 and CDR2 (germline): SGHNT, YENEEA. This CDR3 spans 12 amino acids. The CDR3 DNA follows: TGTGCCAGCAGCCTCAGGGGGTGGGCTGAGTTCTTC. Amino acids: CASSLRGWAEFF.

As to this clonotype: This CDR3 fails to terminate in the conserved phenylalanine or tryptophan, so it likely reflects a read error. The rearrangement uses TRBV3-1 and TRBJ1-2, with 7 bases fitting TRBD1. This CDR3 has 13 residues. The V gene's germline CDR1 is LGHDT and CDR2 YNNKEL (reference sequence). J lost 3 bases, V lost 4 bases, and 2 bases had no gene match. The CDR3 region is CASSRQGDYGYTS. The CDR3 DNA reads as TGTGCCAGCAGCCGACAGGGAGACTATGGCTACACCTCC.

Ten or more counts support this clonotype. V gene TRBV5-4 combines with J gene TRBJ1-5; weak D call: TRBD1 (5 bases). Trimming took off 0 bases at V and 3 bases at J, with 10 bases between the two ends. The V gene's germline CDR1 is SGHNT and CDR2 YYREEE (reference sequence). CDR3 length equals 15 residues. The chain's CDR3 is CASSLAGRDNQPQHF. The DNA for the CDR3 is TGTGCCAGCAGCTTGGCCGGCAGGGACAATCAGCCCCAGCATTTT.

This clonotype has ten or more counts. The chain joins TRBV4-2 to TRBJ2-7; weak D call: TRBD1 (5 bases). Trimming cost V 4 bases and J 2 bases, with 18 bases left between them. Germline V gives CDR1 LGHNA, CDR2 YNFKEQ. The CDR3 runs 16 residues. CDR3 loop: CASSPTQGSLTYEQYF. DNA for the CDR3: TGTGCCAGCAGCCCAACGCAGGGTTCACTTACCTACGAGCAGTACTTC.